This TCR beta chain was sequenced in a study of T cell responses to AZD1222 COVID-19 vaccine. Study-level findings and limits: CD4 TCRs linked to vaccination spanned spike, dominating at 160-218 and 743-854. The study sampled repertoires only after the peak T cell response. Clonal diversity was possibly underestimated; the donors were predominantly white British and more often female. In the spike-specific TCR repertoire, nearly half reportedly target unmutated variant regions.

Measured with immunoSEQ multiplex PCR; TCRdb has only the in-frame clones, and not every one. This repertoire shows some 170,000 clones, approximately 93% found once; its top ten account for approximately 0.88%. Worth noting for this clone: Its antigen is still unknown.

Sequencing was performed on peripheral blood, taken on day 0 of AZD1222 vaccination. This clonotype was obtained from an adult in good health.

The chain's CDR3 is CASSYSAGSYNEQFF. CDR3 in DNA: TGTGCCAGCAGTTACTCCGCCGGGAGCTACAATGAGCAGTTCTTC. V gene TRBV6-2 or TRBV6-3 combines with J gene TRBJ2-1; D possibly corresponds to TRBD2 (6 bases). The ends were cut back, 0 bases at V and 3 bases at J, with 9 bases in the middle. There are 15 residues in the CDR3. Germline lookup yields CDR1 MNHEY and CDR2 SVGEGT.